This entry lists 7 T cell receptor beta chains sequenced from one sample in a study of T cells in Graves' hyperthyroidism and ophthalmopathy. Template material for amplifying TCR beta CDR3 regions consisted of RNA transcripts. When the TCR CDR3 underwent first-round RT-PCR, the HTBI primer set was used. A single record per CDR3 protein comes from TCRdb applying MiXCR to the multiplex PCR reads. The data contain hundreds of thousands of distinct CDR3 sequences, roughly a quarter of them singletons. Sequencing was done on a sample of blood. The receptors shown here come from a woman in her twenties or thirties with Graves' ophthalmopathy.

The table lists this clonotype with many counts. At one end, the junction sequence differs from germline, possibly due to a read error. The chain joins TRBV15 to TRBJ2-5; D call uncertain. The CDR3 loop spans 17 amino acids. The V gene's germline CDR1 is LNHNV and CDR2 YYDKDF (reference sequence). As DNA, the CDR3 is TGTGCCACCAGCAGGTACTTGATTTTGAGGAGACAAGAGACTCAGTACTTC. It is translated as CATSRYLILRRQETQYF.

This clonotype has a count of ten or more. The chain links TRBV6-1 to TRBJ2-7; D may be TRBD1 (5 bases). CDR1 is MNHNS and CDR2 is SASEGT in the germline V gene. The CDR3 has 12 amino acids. The V and J ends lost 3 bases and 2 bases respectively, with 5 bases between them. The CDR3 here is CASSDRAYEQYF. In nucleotides, the CDR3 is TGTGCCAGCAGTGACAGGGCCTACGAGCAGTACTTC.

The V and J genes are TRBV7-9 and TRBJ2-5, with 9 bases matching TRBD2. The germline CDR1 and CDR2 sequences are SEHNR and FQNEAQ (reference sequence). This CDR3 region has 16 residues. V dropped 2 bases and J dropped 1; count of bases not matched to a gene: 5. CDR3 nucleotides: TGTGCCAGCAGCTTAATTGTGACTAGCGGCCAAGAGACCCAGTACTTC. Its protein product is CASSLIVTSGQETQYF. Full variable domain (rest looked up from reference TRBV7-9 and TRBJ2-5): DTGVSQNPRHKITKRGQNVTFRCDPISEHNRLYWYRQTLGQGPEFLTYFQNEAQLEKSRLLSDRFSAERPKGSFSTLEIQRTEQGDSAMYLCASSLIVTSGQETQYFGPGTRLLVL.

On this clonotype itself: A much bigger clone sits one base away, suggesting this may be a read error. The DNA is omitted, as the CDR3 cannot be located on it reliably, and the CDR3 follows TCRdb's listing. The chain is built from TRBV27 and TRBJ2-1; no DNA check was done on the table's D call, TRBD2. The CDR3 sequence runs 17 residues, both termini included. Germline CDR1 reads MNHEY; CDR2 reads SMNVEV (reference sequence). CDR3 amino acids: CASSFWASGSSYNERFF.

This clonotype showed up many times. The chain employs TRBV4-3 and TRBJ1-5, with 7 bases lining up with TRBD1. The germline CDR1 and CDR2 sequences are LGHNA and YSLEER. Trimming took 3 bases from V and 2 from J; bases not matched to a gene: 10. The CDR3 is made up of 17 amino acids. CDR3 region: CASSQTSGGDGNQPQHF. DNA of the CDR3: TGCGCCAGCAGCCAGACATCAGGGGGGGATGGCAATCAGCCCCAGCATTTT.

This clonotype occurred many times. The gene calls are TRBV19 and TRBJ2-2; D gene ambiguous. Germline V gene data show CDR1 as LNHDA and CDR2 as SQIVND (reference sequence). The CDR3 contains 19 residues. Trimming took off 3 bases at V and 0 bases at J, with 20 bases between the two ends. The chain's CDR3 is CASSMFPRRGRSNTGELFF. As DNA, the CDR3 is TGTGCCAGTAGTATGTTTCCCCGCCGAGGACGATCGAACACCGGGGAGCTGTTTTTT.

This clonotype has a count of ten or more. V gene TRBV20-1 combines with J gene TRBJ2-7, with 8 bases matching TRBD1. V lost 6 bases, J lost 7 bases, and 8 bases stayed unmatched. Per germline, CDR1 DFQATT and CDR2 SNEGSKA (reference sequence). The CDR3 loop spans 12 amino acids. This CDR3 is CSAPGTGGEQYF. CDR3 coding DNA: TGCAGTGCCCCCGGGACAGGCGGAGAGCAGTACTTC.